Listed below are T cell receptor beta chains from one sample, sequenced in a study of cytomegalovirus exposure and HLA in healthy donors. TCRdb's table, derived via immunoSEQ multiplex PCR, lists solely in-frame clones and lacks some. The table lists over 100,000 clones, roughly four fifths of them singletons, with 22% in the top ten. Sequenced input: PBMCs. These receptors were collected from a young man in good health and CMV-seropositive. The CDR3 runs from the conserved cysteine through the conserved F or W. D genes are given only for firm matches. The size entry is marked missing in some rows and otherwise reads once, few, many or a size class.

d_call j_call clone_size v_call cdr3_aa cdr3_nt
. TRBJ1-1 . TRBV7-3 CASSQKGLRRFTEAFF TGTGCCAGCAGTCAGAAGGGGTTAAGGCGCTTCACTGAAGCTTTCTTT
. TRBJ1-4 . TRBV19 CASSEDRTTNEKLFF TGTGCCAGTAGCGAGGACAGAACAACTAATGAAAAACTGTTTTTT
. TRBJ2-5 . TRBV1 CTRGAGGDRETQYF TGCACCAGGGGAGCGGGGGGGGATCGAGAGACCCAGTACTTC
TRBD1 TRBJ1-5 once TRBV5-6 CASSRDRGLGQPQHF TGTGCCAGCAGCCGCGACAGGGGGCTAGGTCAGCCCCAGCATTTT
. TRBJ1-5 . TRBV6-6 CASSRGGNNQPQHF TGTGCCAGCAGCAGAGGGGGAAACAATCAGCCCCAGCATTTT
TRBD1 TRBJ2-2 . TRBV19 CASSIDGGQGDTGELFF TGTGCCAGTAGTATAGATGGGGGACAGGGGGACACCGGGGAGCTGTTTTTT
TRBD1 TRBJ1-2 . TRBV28 CASSGGQGDYGYTF TGTGCCAGCAGCGGGGGACAGGGGGACTATGGCTACACCTTC
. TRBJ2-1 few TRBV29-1 CSVERAGGSYNEQFF TGCAGCGTTGAACGGGCAGGAGGGTCGTACAATGAGCAGTTCTTC
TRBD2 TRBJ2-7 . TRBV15 CATSSIGTIISYEQYF TGTGCCACCAGCAGTATCGGGACTATCATCTCCTACGAGCAGTACTTC
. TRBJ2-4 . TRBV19 CASSNPRQGKDIQYF TGTGCCAGTAGTAACCCGCGGCAGGGTAAGGACATTCAGTACTTC
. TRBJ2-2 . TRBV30 CAWSQRSGELFF TGTGCCTGGAGCCAGAGGTCCGGGGAGCTGTTTTTT
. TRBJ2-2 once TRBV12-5 CASAWDFNTGELFF TGTGCTAGTGCCTGGGACTTTAACACCGGGGAGCTGTTTTTT
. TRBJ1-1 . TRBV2 CASIGLNTEAFF TGTGCCAGCATTGGCCTGAACACTGAAGCTTTCTTT
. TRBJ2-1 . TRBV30 CAWSVSSGIEQFF TGTGCCTGGAGTGTATCGTCAGGGATTGAGCAGTTCTTC
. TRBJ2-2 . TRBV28 CASYLSNTGELFF TGTGCCAGCTATCTCTCGAACACCGGGGAGCTGTTTTTT
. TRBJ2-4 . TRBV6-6 CASTQQGVGDIQYF TGTGCCAGCACCCAACAGGGTGTTGGGGACATTCAGTACTTC
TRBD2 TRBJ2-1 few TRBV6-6 CASSKTSLKFF TGTGCCAGCAGCAAGACTAGCTTGAAGTTCTTC
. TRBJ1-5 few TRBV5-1 CASSLQGNQPQHF TGCGCCAGCAGCTTGCAGGGCAATCAGCCCCAGCATTTT
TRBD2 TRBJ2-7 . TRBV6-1 CASSEGGGSTYEQYF TGTGCCAGCAGTGAGGGCGGGGGGTCGACCTACGAGCAGTACTTC
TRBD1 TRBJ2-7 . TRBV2 CASSVGQGYSYEQYF TGTGCCAGCAGTGTTGGACAGGGCTACTCCTACGAGCAGTACTTC
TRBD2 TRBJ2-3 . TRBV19 CASKTGTTSTDTQYF TGTGCCAGTAAGACCGGGACTACAAGCACAGATACGCAGTATTTT
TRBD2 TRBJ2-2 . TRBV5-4 CASSLTSGTGELFF TGTGCCAGCAGCTTGACTAGCGGCACCGGGGAGCTGTTTTTT
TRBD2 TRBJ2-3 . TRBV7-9 CASSFIAGGTDTQYF TGTGCCAGCAGCTTTATAGCGGGGGGCACAGATACGCAGTATTTT
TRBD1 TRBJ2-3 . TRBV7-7 CASSLGTGAFTDTQYF TGTGCCAGCAGCTTAGGGACAGGGGCGTTCACAGATACGCAGTATTTT
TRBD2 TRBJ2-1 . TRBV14 CASSPGLSYNEQFF TGTGCCAGCAGCCCGGGACTATCCTACAATGAGCAGTTCTTC
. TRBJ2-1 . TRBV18 CASSPEGWDNEQFF TGTGCCAGCTCACCGGAGGGTTGGGACAATGAGCAGTTCTTC
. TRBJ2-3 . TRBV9 CASSVATGGFTDTQYF TGTGCCAGCAGCGTAGCTACGGGGGGCTTCACAGATACGCAGTATTTT
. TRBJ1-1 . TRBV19 CASSILSGEGITEAFF TGTGCCAGTAGTATTCTGAGTGGGGAGGGGATCACTGAAGCTTTCTTT
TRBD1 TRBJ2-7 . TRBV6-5 CASSSLWRQGAYEQYF TGTGCCAGCAGTTCCCTGTGGCGACAGGGGGCATACGAGCAGTACTTC
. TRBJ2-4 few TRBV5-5 CASSLEALRDIQYF TGTGCCAGCAGCTTGGAGGCCCTGAGGGACATTCAGTACTTC
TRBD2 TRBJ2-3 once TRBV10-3 CAIATGGEDTQYF TGTGCCATCGCTACGGGAGGTGAAGATACGCAGTATTTT
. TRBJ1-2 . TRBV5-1 CASSSAWIASYYGYTF TGCGCCAGCAGTTCTGCATGGATAGCCAGCTATTATGGCTACACCTTC
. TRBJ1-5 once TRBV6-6 CASSNIRGQPQHF TGTGCCAGCAGTAACATTAGGGGTCAGCCCCAGCATTTT
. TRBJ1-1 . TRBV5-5 CASSHYRGGDGNTEAFF TGTGCCAGCAGCCACTATCGAGGCGGGGATGGGAACACTGAAGCTTTCTTT
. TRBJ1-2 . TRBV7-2 CASSLGAGVNYGYTF TGTGCCAGCAGCTTAGGGGCAGGGGTAAACTATGGCTACACCTTC
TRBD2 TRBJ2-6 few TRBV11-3 CASSPGTSRSGANVLTF TGTGCCAGCAGCCCCGGGACTAGCCGCTCTGGGGCCAACGTCCTGACTTTC